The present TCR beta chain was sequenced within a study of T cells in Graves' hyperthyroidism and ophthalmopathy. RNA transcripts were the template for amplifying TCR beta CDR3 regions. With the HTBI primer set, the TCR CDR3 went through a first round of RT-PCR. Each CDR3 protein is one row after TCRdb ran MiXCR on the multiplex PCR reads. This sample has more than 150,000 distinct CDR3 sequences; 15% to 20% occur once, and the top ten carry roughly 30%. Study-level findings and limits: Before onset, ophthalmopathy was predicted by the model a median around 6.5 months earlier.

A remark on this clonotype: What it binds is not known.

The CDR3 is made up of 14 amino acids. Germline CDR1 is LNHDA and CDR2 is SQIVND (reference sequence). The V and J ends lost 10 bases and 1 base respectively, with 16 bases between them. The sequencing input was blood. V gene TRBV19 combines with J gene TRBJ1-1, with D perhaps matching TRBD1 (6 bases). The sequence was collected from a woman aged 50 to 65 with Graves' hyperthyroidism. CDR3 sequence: CANRQGHKNTEAFF. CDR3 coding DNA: TGTGCCAACCGCCAGGGACACAAGAACACTGAAGCTTTCTTT.